This T cell receptor beta chain stems from a study of shared clonotypes between healthy human individuals. CDR3 size: 13 residues. Germline V gene sequence: CDR1 ENHRY, CDR2 SYGVKD. The V and J ends lost 8 bases and 8 bases respectively, with 16 bases between them. Sequencing used immunoSEQ multiplex PCR; TCRdb keeps in-frame clones, though not all of them. The sample has a few million clones, 85% to 95% seen once. This clonotype originated in a man between 18 and 35 years old in good health. Some clones in this sample may be carry-over from other donors' samples. J is TRBJ2-1 and V is TRBV10-3; D may be TRBD2 (7 bases). Sequencing was done on a sample of naive CD4+ T cells from PBMCs. Subset of the sample: CD45RA+ positively selected. The CDR3 loop is CAIRGAGRDEQFF. CDR3 in DNA: TGTGCCATCCGGGGGGCAGGGCGGGATGAGCAGTTCTTC.